These 11 T cell receptor beta chains were all obtained from the same sample, sequenced in a study of long-term antiretroviral therapy in people with HIV. They ran version v3.0 of the immunoSEQ assay at survey level. Here immunoSEQ multiplex PCR was the method, and the copy in TCRdb shows in-frame clones only, minus some. The sample records about 19,000 clones, 79% being singletons. This sample comprised unsorted PBMCs, obtained at the start of antiretroviral therapy, before treatment. These receptors came from a man aged 18 to 30 with HIV.

This CDR3 reads CASQGVQSRERATQYF. The CDR3 DNA follows: TGTGCCAGCCAAGGGGTCCAGTCCAGGGAGCGCGCGACCCAGTACTTC. The chain carries TRBV2 and TRBJ2-5; possibly TRBD1 or TRBD2 for D (5 bases each). From germline, CDR1 is SNHLY and CDR2 FYNNEI. The CDR3 has 16 residues. Trimming stripped 8 bases from V and 7 bases from J, with 26 bases between.

The chain recombines TRBV7-9 with TRBJ1-5; D gene uncertain. Germline V gene sequence: CDR1 SEHNR, CDR2 FQNEAQ (reference sequence). The CDR3 has 12 amino acids. With 6 bases removed from V and 0 bases from J, the gap between germline ends came to 3 bases. The CDR3: CASSYSNQPQHF. In DNA, the CDR3 is TGTGCCAGCAGTTATAGCAATCAGCCCCAGCATTTT.

The CDR3 region is CASSPGQNYGYTF. CDR3 bases: TGTGCCAGTAGTCCAGGACAGAACTATGGCTACACCTTC. This sequence joins TRBV19 and TRBJ1-2; TRBD1 might be the D (6 bases). V was shortened by 5 bases and J by 2 bases, with 9 bases between the two germline ends. Germline values: CDR1 LNHDA, CDR2 SQIVND (reference sequence). The length of the CDR3 is 13 residues.

The genes are TRBV2 and TRBJ2-1, with D possibly being TRBD2 (6 bases). Trimming removed 4 bases at V and 1 base at J, with 11 bases between. CDR1 is SNHLY, CDR2 FYNNEI, per germline. The CDR3 extends over 15 amino acids. CDR3 coding DNA: TGTGCCAGCAGTGTCAGACTAGATTCCTACAATGAGCAGTTCTTC. Translating it yields CASSVRLDSYNEQFF.

This chain links TRBV9 with TRBJ2-1; 7 positions match TRBD2. After removal of 1 base from V and 5 bases from J, the junction contained 6 bases not matched to a gene. The CDR3 runs 15 residues. Germline V lookup: CDR1 SGDLS, CDR2 YYNGEE. CDR3 nucleotides: TGTGCCAGCAGCGTAAGCGGGGCCAACCACAATGAGCAGTTCTTC. Its protein product is CASSVSGANHNEQFF.

The J gene is TRBJ1-4, the V gene TRBV7-6; no firm D call. V lost 8 bases and J lost 8, with 18 bases in between. Looked up from germline, CDR1 is SGHVS and CDR2 is FNYEAQ. The CDR3 covers 14 residues. The CDR3 here is CASGSGSSEEKLFF. CDR3 bases: TGTGCCAGCGGATCGGGGTCTTCGGAAGAAAAACTGTTTTTT.

V is TRBV6-5 and J is TRBJ2-7; possibly TRBD1 for D (5 bases). V lost 7 bases and J 2 bases, leaving 15 bases between the germline ends. CDR3 length: 14 amino acids. Per the germline V gene, CDR1 is MNHEY and CDR2 is SVGAGI. Here the CDR3 DNA reads TGTGCCAGCACCCAGAGACAGAGACCCTACGAGCAGTACTTC. This translates into CASTQRQRPYEQYF.

The rearrangement uses TRBV18 and TRBJ2-1, with TRBD1 matching 10 bases. The CDR3 runs to 15 residues. CDR1 is KGHSH and CDR2 is LQKENI in the germline V gene. V dropped 3 bases and J dropped 4; count of bases not matched to a gene: 3. DNA for the CDR3: TGTGCCAGCTCACCCCCGGGACAGGGGTACAATGAGCAGTTCTTC. As protein: CASSPPGQGYNEQFF.

V usage is TRBV12-5 and J usage is TRBJ2-2; 8 bases align to TRBD1. The CDR3 is made up of 12 amino acids. Per germline, CDR1 LGHNT and CDR2 FRNRAP. The ends lost 6 bases at V and 7 bases at J; junction bases unmatched: 1. Written as DNA, the CDR3 is TGTGCTAGTGGGACAGGGGTCGGGGAGCTGTTTTTT. This codes for CASGTGVGELFF.

The chain recombines TRBV5-1 with TRBJ2-5; weak D call: TRBD2 (5 bases). The CDR3 is 11 amino acids. Trimming removed 3 bases from V and 10 bases from J, with 10 bases in between. Germline CDR1 and CDR2: SGHRS and YFSETQ. CDR3 coding DNA: TGCGCCAGCAGCTCCGACTATATCCAGTACTTC. Translated, it gives CASSSDYIQYF.

The rearrangement uses TRBV9 and TRBJ2-7; perhaps TRBD2 as D (5 bases). The germline V gene has CDR1 SGDLS and CDR2 YYNGEE. This CDR3 has 12 amino acids. Trimming took 0 bases from V and 6 from J, leaving 7 bases between them. The CDR3 here is CASSVGAGEQYF. CDR3 DNA: TGTGCCAGCAGCGTAGGCGCGGGCGAGCAGTACTTC.